Listed here are 29 T cell receptor beta chains from one sample, sequenced in a study of CD8+ T cells in alopecia areata (dated by TCRdb to the late 2010s). Cells from pooled mouse cutaneous lymph nodes were stained for CD4, CD8alpha, NKG2D, NKG2ACE and other markers and then sorted on a BD Influx. The protocol used for the library was the immunoSEQ multiplex PCR assay. For TCR sequencing, RNA was extracted from every sample and reverse transcribed into cDNA to serve as template. Not all clones reach the TCRdb copy of this immuneACCESS table, which keeps in-frame sequences only. Checked studies attribute under half of the gap to unresolved V genes and leave the rest unexplained. The table records about 300,000 clones for this sample, and not one of them appears only once. The biggest ten clones account for about 1.2% of the sample. The material sequenced was CD4+ T cells sorted from a lymph node. The receptors come from a C3H/HeJ mouse with alopecia areata. This mouse strain carries MHC haplotype H2-k.

This clone was recorded a few times. This sequence may be a read error, since a much larger clone differs from it by one base. The gene names here belong to mouse. The sequenced fragment ends 4 residues before the CDR3 boundary, so the rest is inferred from the germline J gene. Other DNA sequences in the same sample also yield this CDR3. This chain joins TRBV13-1 and TRBJ2-5; 10 positions match TRBD2. V trimming: 3 bases; J trimming: 1 base; junction bases outside the gene matches: 2. Germline CDR1 is NSHNY and CDR2 is SYGAGN. The CDR3 totals 15 residues. This CDR3 reads CASSGTGGDQDTQYF. CDR3 DNA (partial): TGTGCCAGCAGTGGGACTGGGGGAGACCAAGAC.

Of note for this clone: Gene and germline names: mouse. The CDR3 goes on 4 residues after the read ends, and that part is filled in from the germline J gene. This chain joins TRBV3 and TRBJ2-5; 13 bases are a match to TRBD2. The CDR3 runs to 16 residues. From germline, CDR1 is SNHLY and CDR2 FYNGKV (reference sequence). The covered CDR3 bases are TGTGCCAGCAGCTTAGGGACTGGGGGGGCGGGAGAC. Amino acids: CASSLGTGGAGD. In full, the CDR3 reads CASSLGTGGAGDTQYF.

In this sample, this clone turned up a few times. Germline and genes here are mouse. The sequenced fragment ends 4 residues before the CDR3 boundary, so the rest is inferred from the germline J gene. The chain employs TRBV19 and TRBJ2-3, with D maybe TRBD1 (5 bases). Germline V CDR1 and CDR2: FNHDT, SITEND (reference sequence). Trimming pared 2 bases from V and 3 bases from J, leaving 10 bases between. CDR3 length: 14 residues. CDR3 sequence reads: CASSMQGGAETLYF. Incomplete CDR3 DNA: TGTGCCAGCAGTATGCAGGGAGGGGCAGAA. The variable domain in full, with the rest retrieved from reference TRBV19 and TRBJ2-3, is GGIITQTPKFLIGQEGQKLTLKCQQNFNHDTMYWYRQDSGKGLRLIYYSITENDLQKGDLSEGYDASREKKSSFSLTVTSAQKNEMAVFLCASSMQGGAETLYFGSGTRLTVL.

This clone was detected a few times. Mouse names are used for the genes. CDR3 DNA, as far as it was read: TGTGCCAGCAGCCAAAGACAGGGGATTTAT. Translated, it gives CASSQRQGIY. The whole CDR3 sequence reads CASSQRQGIYEQYF. J is TRBJ2-7 and V is TRBV5; 8 bases match TRBD1. The DNA ends 4 residues before the CDR3 does, and the rest of the CDR3 is filled in from the germline J gene. CDR1 is LGHNA and CDR2 is YNLKQL in the germline V gene (reference sequence). The CDR3 is made up of 14 amino acids.

This clone has a handful of counts. Mouse gene names apply. The read comes to an end 4 residues before the CDR3 does, leaving the germline J gene to fill in the end. The V and J genes are TRBV14 and TRBJ1-1; 7 positions match TRBD1. V lost 2 bases and J lost 0; bases outside the gene matches: 4. CDR3 length: 15 amino acids. Looked up from germline, CDR1 is SGHDT and CDR2 is FRDEAV. The CDR3 loop reads CASSLTGNTNTEVFF. The sequenced CDR3 bases are TGTGCCAGCAGTTTGACAGGGAATACAAACACA.

This clone was observed many times. Mouse germline and gene names are used. Coverage ceases 4 residues before the CDR3 finishes, and the germline J gene fills in the end. This sample includes further DNA sequences coding for the same CDR3. V and J are TRBV31 and TRBJ2-5; 10 bases line up with TRBD2. The germline CDR1 and CDR2 sequences are GKSSPN and SITVG. Trimming removed 1 base from V and 3 bases from J; junction bases left unmatched: 1. This CDR3 contains 14 residues. The CDR3: CAWSPGLGQDTQYF. The CDR3 DNA, read in part, is TGTGCCTGGAGTCCGGGACTGGGGCAAGAC.

On this clone: The germline and genes are mouse ones. Read sequence stops 4 residues before the CDR3 end, and the germline J gene provides the missing end. The J gene is TRBJ2-3, the V gene TRBV17; 10 bases line up with TRBD2. This CDR3 contains 15 residues. Germline CDR1 and CDR2: MNHDT and YYDKIL. The V gene end was trimmed by 5 bases and the J gene end by 1 base; junction bases not matched to a gene: 3. The covered CDR3 bases are TGTGCTAGCAGTTCCGGGACTGGGGGTGCAGAA. Translation: CASSSGTGGAE. The full CDR3 protein reads CASSSGTGGAETLYF.

As to this clone: Mouse names are used for the genes. The read comes to an end 4 residues before the CDR3 does, leaving the germline J gene to fill in the end. This chain joins TRBV14 and TRBJ2-2; TRBD1 is a possible D gene (6 bases). The CDR3 has 16 residues. Germline loops: CDR1 SGHDT, CDR2 FRDEAV. Trimming removed 0 bases at V and 0 bases at J, with 9 bases between. The covered CDR3 bases are TGTGCCAGCAGTTTCTCGGGACAAGCAAACACCGGG. Its translation: CASSFSGQANTG. The entire CDR3 protein reads CASSFSGQANTGQLYF.

Of note for this clone: Gene labels here are mouse ones. The sequence runs out 4 residues before the end of the CDR3; the remainder is reconstructed from the germline J gene. J is TRBJ2-3 and V is TRBV13-1, with TRBD1 as a possible D gene (5 bases). CDR3 length: 13 residues. The germline V gene encodes CDR1 NSHNY and CDR2 SYGAGN. With 4 bases removed from V and 3 bases from J, the gap between germline ends came to 9 bases. CDR3 bases read: TGTGCCAGCAGTAACGGACAAGCAGAA. It codes for CASSNGQAE. The full CDR3 protein is CASSNGQAETLYF.

This clone has more than one count but fewer than ten. Gene names and germline refer to mouse. From the germline J gene comes the end of the CDR3, since the read stops 4 residues before it. V gene TRBV17 combines with J gene TRBJ2-5; the match to TRBD2 covers 10 bases. CDR1 and CDR2 from the germline V gene are MNHDT and YYDKIL. The CDR3 consists of 15 residues. CDR3 sequence: CASSTAGLGEDTQYF. The DNA read from the CDR3 is TGTGCTAGCAGTACAGCAGGACTGGGGGAAGAC.

This clone was picked up a small number of times. Genes and germline come from the mouse. The missing CDR3 end, 4 residues past where the read stops, is filled in from the germline J gene. The chain carries TRBV5 and TRBJ1-2, with D possibly matching TRBD1 (6 bases). The length of the CDR3 is 15 residues. Trimming shortened V by 0 bases and J by 3 bases, and 11 bases separated the two germline ends. The germline V gene encodes CDR1 LGHNA and CDR2 YNLKQL (reference sequence). The covered CDR3 bases are TGTGCCAGCAGCCAAGATAACAGGGAGGACTCC. This codes for CASSQDNREDS. Given in full, the CDR3 is CASSQDNREDSDYTF.

Of note for this clone: Mouse gene names and germline throughout. Read coverage stops 4 residues before the CDR3 terminus; the germline J gene supplies the remainder. The chain joins TRBV19 to TRBJ2-5, with D possibly matching TRBD2 (6 bases). V dropped 7 bases and J dropped 3 bases, with 6 bases sitting between them. Germline lookup yields CDR1 FNHDT and CDR2 SITEND (reference sequence). The CDR3 contains 11 residues. The CDR3 region is CASWGQDTQYF. The part of the CDR3 DNA that was read is TGTGCCAGCTGGGGGCAAGAC.

This clone was recorded a few times. Gene names denote mouse genes. The CDR3 end falls 4 residues outside the read, so it is completed with the germline J gene. Additional DNA sequences in this sample encode the identical CDR3. The genes are TRBV13-3 and TRBJ2-2, with 7 bases matching TRBD1. J gave up 1 base and V 5 bases, and 5 bases lay outside the gene matches. The CDR3 extends over 15 amino acids. Germline loops: CDR1 NNHDY, CDR2 SYVADS. The CDR3 loop is CASSDRDRNTGQLYF. Incomplete CDR3 DNA: TGTGCCAGCAGCGACCGGGACAGAAACACCGGG.

The table lists this clone with a few counts. Mouse gene names and germline throughout. The read ends 4 residues early relative to the CDR3; the germline J gene fills the gap. The chain has TRBV31 and TRBJ1-2; D possibly corresponds to TRBD1 (5 bases). This CDR3 has 13 amino acids. V was cut by 3 bases and J by 1 base, with 9 bases left in between. CDR1 is GKSSPN, CDR2 SITVG, per germline. CDR3 bases read: TGTGCCTGGAGGCCTGACAGAAACTCC. Translation gives CAWRPDRNS. The entire CDR3 is CAWRPDRNSDYTF.

Details on this clone: Here the gene names and germline are mouse. The read is 4 residues too short to cover the CDR3 end, so that end is filled in from the germline J gene. The rearrangement links TRBV19 to TRBJ2-2; a possible D gene is TRBD2 (6 bases). Trimming removed 2 bases from V and 0 bases from J, with 14 bases in between. Germline loops: CDR1 FNHDT, CDR2 SITEND (reference sequence). The CDR3 is 17 residues long. CDR3 region: CASSILLGLANTGQLYF. The part of the CDR3 DNA that was read is TGTGCCAGCAGTATCCTCCTGGGACTCGCAAACACCGGG. The variable domain in full, with the rest retrieved from reference TRBV19 and TRBJ2-2, is GGIITQTPKFLIGQEGQKLTLKCQQNFNHDTMYWYRQDSGKGLRLIYYSITENDLQKGDLSEGYDASREKKSSFSLTVTSAQKNEMAVFLCASSILLGLANTGQLYFGEGSKLTVL.

The table lists this clone with a few counts. Mouse names are used for the genes. The read stops 4 residues short of the end of the CDR3; the missing end is completed from the germline J gene. This chain connects TRBV13-1 to TRBJ2-3; 9 positions agree with TRBD2. Trimming took 2 bases from V and 3 from J; bases not matched to a gene: 4. Germline V lookup: CDR1 NSHNY, CDR2 SYGAGN. The CDR3 sequence is 15 residues long. The CDR3 is CASSDAGTGAETLYF. The sequenced CDR3 bases are TGTGCCAGCAGTGACGCCGGGACTGGGGCAGAA.

About this clone itself: The germline and genes are mouse ones. The read halts 4 residues ahead of the CDR3 end, with the missing end drawn from the germline J gene. The rearrangement uses TRBV17 and TRBJ2-5, with a weak D call TRBD2 (6 bases). The CDR3 consists of 13 residues. Per germline, CDR1 MNHDT and CDR2 YYDKIL. CDR3: CASSRAGEDTQYF. The covered CDR3 bases are TGTGCTAGCAGTAGAGCTGGGGAGGAC.

Points on this clone: Gene labels here are mouse ones. The read ends 4 residues shy of where the CDR3 ends; the end is completed using the germline J gene. This chain joins TRBV14 and TRBJ2-3; TRBD1 matches 11 bases. Per the germline V gene, CDR1 is SGHDT and CDR2 is FRDEAV. V was clipped by 5 bases and J by 3 bases; unmatched bases: 2. The CDR3 is made up of 14 amino acids. The CDR3 here is CASRGTGGAETLYF. The CDR3 DNA, read in part, is TGTGCCAGCAGGGGGACAGGGGGAGCAGAA.

Comment on this clone: The germline and genes are mouse ones. Read data end 3 residues before the CDR3 end; the end is taken from the germline J gene. This chain links TRBV19 with TRBJ1-6; no clear D gene. TRBJ1-6 falls under the ORF class, with uncertain function. Trimming took off 4 bases at V and 7 bases at J, with 9 bases between the two ends. The CDR3 covers 13 residues. In germline, CDR1 is FNHDT, CDR2 SITEND (reference sequence). CDR3 DNA, as far as it was read: TGTGCCAGCAGTCTCCTGGAGAATTCGCCC. It translates to CASSLLENSP. The complete CDR3 sequence is CASSLLENSPLYF.

This clone was counted between two and nine times. Germline and genes here are mouse. Read coverage stops 4 residues before the CDR3 terminus; the germline J gene supplies the remainder. This rearrangement joins TRBV13-2 to TRBJ1-2, with 7 bases identical to TRBD1. The CDR3 runs to 16 residues. The germline V gene has CDR1 NNHNN and CDR2 SYGAGS (reference sequence). V dropped 0 bases and J dropped 4; count of bases not matched to a gene: 9. The chain's CDR3 is CASGDAFTGEGSDYTF. CDR3 DNA (partial): TGTGCCAGCGGTGATGCATTCACAGGGGAGGGCTCC.

Regarding this clone: Gene names denote mouse genes. The CDR3 extends 4 residues past the end of the read, so its final part is completed from the germline J gene. The chain combines TRBV13-1 with TRBJ2-1; perhaps TRBD1 as D (6 bases). Per germline, CDR1 NSHNY and CDR2 SYGAGN. The CDR3 runs to 15 residues. V was cut by 0 bases and J by 4 bases, with 11 bases left in between. The CDR3 protein is CASSDADSTYAEQFF. The CDR3 bases that were read are TGTGCCAGCAGTGATGCGGACAGTACTTATGCT.

Regarding this clone: The germline and genes are mouse ones. The observed sequence ends 3 residues before the CDR3 terminus, with the missing tail filled in from the germline J gene. V gene TRBV5 combines with J gene TRBJ1-6; D uncertain. TRBJ1-6 is placed among ORFs of uncertain function. Between the trimmed V and J ends, which lost 2 bases and 7 bases, there was a span of 9 bases. Germline values: CDR1 LGHNA, CDR2 YNLKQL (reference sequence). The CDR3 is 14 amino acids. CDR3 region: CASSQLGWNSPLYF. The CDR3 bases that were read are TGTGCCAGCAGCCAATTAGGGTGGAATTCGCCC.

As regards this clone: The gene symbols are mouse symbols. The read is 3 residues too short to cover the CDR3 end, so that end is filled in from the germline J gene. The V call is TRBV19, the J call TRBJ1-6; the match to TRBD1 covers 8 bases. TRBJ1-6 is annotated as an ORF whose role is uncertain. This CDR3 spans 15 amino acids. V gave up 5 bases and J gave up 0 bases; unmatched junction bases: 1. Germline lookup yields CDR1 FNHDT and CDR2 SITEND (reference sequence). Here the CDR3 reads CASRTGDSYNSPLYF. The part of the CDR3 DNA that was read is TGTGCCAGCAGGACAGGGGATTCCTATAATTCGCCC.

This clone was picked up a small number of times. Germline and genes: mouse. From the germline J gene comes the end of the CDR3, since the read stops 4 residues before it. At the DNA level, this CDR3 is encoded by other sequences in the same sample as well. The chain is built from TRBV1 and TRBJ1-1; TRBD1 agrees at 9 bases. The ends lost 4 bases at V and 4 bases at J; junction bases unmatched: 4. Germline-derived CDR1 and CDR2 are NSQYPW and LRSPGD (reference sequence). The length of the CDR3 is 14 residues. CDR3 sequence: CTCSGTGGGTEVFF. Partial CDR3 DNA: TGCACCTGCAGTGGCACAGGGGGCGGCACA.

This clone has a handful of counts. Genes here carry mouse names. The sequence runs out 3 residues before the end of the CDR3; the remainder is reconstructed from the germline J gene. This chain connects TRBV5 to TRBJ1-6; TRBD1 might be the D (5 bases). TRBJ1-6 is identified as an open reading frame with a role that is uncertain. Deletions cut 0 bases from V and 0 bases from J, with 9 bases between. The CDR3 consists of 17 residues. CDR1 LGHNA and CDR2 YNLKQL come from the germline V gene (reference sequence). CDR3 bases read: TGTGCCAGCAGCCAAGACGACAGTGATTCCTATAATTCGCCC. Protein product: CASSQDDSDSYNSP. The whole CDR3 protein reads CASSQDDSDSYNSPLYF.

Turning to this clone: Gene names refer to mouse genes. The read ends 4 residues shy of where the CDR3 ends; the end is completed using the germline J gene. This chain links TRBV2 with TRBJ2-1; 7 bases fit TRBD1. V lost 0 bases, J lost 4 bases, and 0 bases stayed unmatched. The CDR3 runs to 14 residues. CDR1 LGHNA and CDR2 YSYQKL come from the germline V gene. CDR3 bases read: TGTGCCAGCAGCCAAGAGGGACAGTATGCT. It yields the protein CASSQEGQYA. The whole CDR3 region reads CASSQEGQYAEQFF.

Points on this clone: Here the gene names and germline are mouse. Other DNA sequences from this sample encode an identical CDR3 as well. The sequenced part of the CDR3 DNA is TGTGCCAGCAACAGGGGGTCTAGTGCAGAA. It specifies CASNRGSSAE. The full CDR3 protein is CASNRGSSAETLYF. This chain joins TRBV19 and TRBJ2-3; TRBD1 aligns across 8 bases. The read halts 4 residues ahead of the CDR3 end, with the missing end drawn from the germline J gene. Trimming removed 6 bases from V and 0 bases from J; junction bases left unmatched: 3. The germline gives CDR1 FNHDT, CDR2 SITEND (reference sequence). This CDR3 is built from 14 residues.

This clone has only a few counts. Genes and germline are mouse. Read data end 4 residues before the CDR3 end; the end is taken from the germline J gene. This chain connects TRBV13-1 to TRBJ1-1; 7 bases align to TRBD1. Germline values: CDR1 NSHNY, CDR2 SYGAGN. CDR3 length: 13 residues. The ends lost 4 bases at V and 4 bases at J; junction bases unmatched: 4. The CDR3 sequence: CASSLDRVTEVFF. The part of the CDR3 DNA that was read is TGTGCCAGCAGTCTAGACAGGGTCACA.

Only a few counts were recorded for this clone. Gene names are the mouse ones. The CDR3 goes on 4 residues after the read ends, and that part is filled in from the germline J gene. The rearrangement links TRBV19 to TRBJ2-7; 9 bases line up with TRBD2. Looked up from germline, CDR1 is FNHDT and CDR2 is SITEND (reference sequence). The V segment lost 10 bases and the J segment 3 bases; nucleotides outside the gene matches: 2. The CDR3 covers 11 residues. CDR3 bases read: TGTGCCGCTGGGGGGGTCTAT. It is translated as CAAGGVY. The full-length CDR3 reads as CAAGGVYEQYF.